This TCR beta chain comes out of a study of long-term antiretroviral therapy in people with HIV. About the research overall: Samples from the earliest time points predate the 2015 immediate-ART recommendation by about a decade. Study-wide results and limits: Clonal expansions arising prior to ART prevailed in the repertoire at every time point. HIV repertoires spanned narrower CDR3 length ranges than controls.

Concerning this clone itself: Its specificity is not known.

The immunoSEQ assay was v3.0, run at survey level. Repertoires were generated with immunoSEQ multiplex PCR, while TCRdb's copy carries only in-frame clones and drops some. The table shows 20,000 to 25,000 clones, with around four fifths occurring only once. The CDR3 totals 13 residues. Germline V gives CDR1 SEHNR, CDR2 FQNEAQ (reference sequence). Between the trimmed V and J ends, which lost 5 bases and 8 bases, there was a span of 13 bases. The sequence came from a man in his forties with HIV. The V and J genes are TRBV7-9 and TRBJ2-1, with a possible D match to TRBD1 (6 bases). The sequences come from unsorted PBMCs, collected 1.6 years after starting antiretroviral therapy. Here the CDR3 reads CASSLMGADEQFF. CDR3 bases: TGTGCCAGCAGCCTTATGGGGGCCGATGAGCAGTTCTTC.